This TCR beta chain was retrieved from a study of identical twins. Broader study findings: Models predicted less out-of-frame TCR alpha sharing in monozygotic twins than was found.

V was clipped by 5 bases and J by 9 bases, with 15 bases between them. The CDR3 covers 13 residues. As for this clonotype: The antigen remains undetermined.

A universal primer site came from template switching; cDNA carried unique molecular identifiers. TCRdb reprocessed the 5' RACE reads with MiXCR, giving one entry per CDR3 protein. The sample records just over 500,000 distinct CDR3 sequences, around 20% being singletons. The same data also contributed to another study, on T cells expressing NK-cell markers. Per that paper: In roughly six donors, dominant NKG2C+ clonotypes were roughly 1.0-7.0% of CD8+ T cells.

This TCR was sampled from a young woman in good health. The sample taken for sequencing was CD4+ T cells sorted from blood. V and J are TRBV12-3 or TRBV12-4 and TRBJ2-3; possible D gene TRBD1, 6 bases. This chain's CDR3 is CASSPEQGWTQYF. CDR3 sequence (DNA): TGTGCCAGCAGTCCCGAGCAGGGGTGGACGCAGTATTTT.